This TCR beta chain is from a study of T cells in Graves' hyperthyroidism and ophthalmopathy. RNA transcripts gave rise to amplified TCR beta CDR3 regions. HTBI primers were used for first-round RT-PCR of the TCR CDR3. TCRdb reprocessed the multiplex PCR reads with MiXCR, giving one entry per CDR3 protein. The table has hundreds of thousands of distinct CDR3 sequences, about 14% seen once. Study-wide results and caveats: In the analysis, a 13 V-J model separated ophthalmopathy from stable hyperthyroidism.

Among ophthalmopathy patients, the Clinical Activity Score reached at least 3, the NOSPECS grade reached at least 4, and duration remained under 3 months. V was shortened by 2 bases and J by 1 base, with 14 bases between the two germline ends. Germline-derived CDR1 and CDR2 are SGHTA and FQGNSA. The CDR3 has 16 amino acids. Points on this clonotype: Its specificity is unknown.

Sequences were obtained from blood. This chain joins TRBV7-2 and TRBJ2-5; D gene unclear. The source of this sequence is a woman in her forties with Graves' ophthalmopathy. The CDR3 region has the DNA TGTGCCAGCAGCTTAAATCCGCGTGGGGTCCAAGAGACCCAGTACTTC. Amino acid sequence: CASSLNPRGVQETQYF.